A selection of T cell receptor beta chains follows, all from one sample in a study of graft-versus-host responses after intestinal transplantation. The method was immunoSEQ multiplex PCR; TCRdb's version includes in-frame clones alone and lacks a portion of them. The data show thousands of clones, with 65% to 90% seen just once and around 9.9% held by the top ten. The starting material was ileum tissue, obtained 156 days after intestinal transplant. These receptors were obtained from a human patient who received an intestinal transplant, so some T cells may come from the graft donor. CDR3s include the opening cysteine and the closing phenylalanine or tryptophan. A D gene is named only where the DNA matches it firmly. Where a row states a size, it is once, few, many or the class of an expanded clone; other rows omit it.

cdr3_aa	cdr3_nt	v_call	j_call	clone_size	d_call
CASTQTLVGYSYEQYF	TGTGCCAGCACCCAGACTCTTGTGGGCTACTCCTACGAGCAGTACTTC	TRBV7-8	TRBJ2-7	-	-
CASSLSGRREQFF	TGTGCCAGCAGTTTATCGGGACGACGTGAGCAGTTCTTC	TRBV27	TRBJ2-1	few	-
CASSPDRKQETQYF	TGTGCCAGCAGCCCGGACAGGAAACAAGAGACCCAGTACTTC	TRBV11-2	TRBJ2-5	-	TRBD1
CASSESGNRRFTDTQYF	TGCGCCAGCAGTGAGTCGGGAAACCGGCGTTTCACAGATACGCAGTATTTT	TRBV10-1	TRBJ2-3	-	-
CASGDGISSYEQYF	TGTGCCAGCGGAGACGGTATAAGCTCCTACGAGCAGTACTTC	TRBV27	TRBJ2-7	-	-
CASSERTGGDGYTF	TGTGCCAGCAGTGAGCGAACGGGAGGGGATGGCTACACCTTC	TRBV6-1	TRBJ1-2	-	-
CASSPRAGSGYTF	TGTGCCAGCAGTCCTCGGGCGGGGAGCGGCTACACCTTC	TRBV27	TRBJ1-2	-	-
CASSSHPLGASPLHF	TGTGCCAGCAGTTCTCACCCCCTTGGTGCTTCACCCCTCCACTTT	TRBV6-5	TRBJ1-6	-	-
CASSLAQDTQYF	TGCGCCAGCAGCTTGGCCCAAGATACGCAGTATTTT	TRBV5-1	TRBJ2-3	-	-
CASSTDSRRDYGYTF	TGTGCCAGTAGTACTGACAGCCGGAGGGACTATGGCTACACCTTC	TRBV19	TRBJ1-2	few	-
CASSEMSGSQPQHF	TGTGCCAGCAGTGAAATGTCAGGGTCTCAGCCCCAGCATTTT	TRBV6-1	TRBJ1-5	-	-
CASSEVGVQFF	TGTGCCAGCAGTGAAGTAGGGGTCCAGTTCTTC	TRBV6-1	TRBJ2-1	once	-
CATVDRGSNQPQHF	TGTGCCACCGTCGACAGGGGGAGCAATCAGCCCCAGCATTTT	TRBV28	TRBJ1-5	-	TRBD1
CASKYRGGEQYF	TGTGCCAGCAAATACAGGGGAGGCGAGCAGTACTTC	TRBV6-5	TRBJ2-7	-	-
CASRLGQNTEAFF	TGTGCCAGCAGACTGGGACAGAACACTGAAGCTTTCTTT	TRBV7-2	TRBJ1-1	-	-
CASSEQGVEKLFF	TGTGCCAGCAGTGAACAAGGAGTCGAAAAACTGTTTTTT	TRBV6-1	TRBJ1-4	-	-
CASSWGLTVHYGYTF	TGCGCCAGCAGCTGGGGGCTGACAGTGCACTATGGCTACACCTTC	TRBV5-1	TRBJ1-2	-	-
CASSTIQGGNTGELFF	TGTGCCAGCTCAACGATACAGGGAGGGAACACCGGGGAGCTGTTTTTT	TRBV18	TRBJ2-2	-	-
CASTSGTNWREQYF	TGTGCCAGCACCTCCGGGACCAACTGGAGGGAGCAGTACTTC	TRBV2	TRBJ2-7	once	-
CASSIAWDRLDGTEAFF	TGTGCCAGCAGTATCGCGTGGGACAGACTTGATGGCACTGAAGCTTTCTTT	TRBV28	TRBJ1-1	-	TRBD1
CASSVAGRGANVLTF	TGTGCCAGCAGCGTAGCAGGGAGAGGGGCCAACGTCCTGACTTTC	TRBV9	TRBJ2-6	once	-
CASSPRDRPRHGYTF	TGTGCCAGCAGTCCCCGGGACCGCCCTCGGCATGGCTACACCTTC	TRBV27	TRBJ1-2	-	-
CASSQVEAGAVDTQYF	TGTGCCAGCAGCCAAGTAGAGGCGGGAGCGGTAGATACGCAGTATTTT	TRBV4-2	TRBJ2-3	-	TRBD2
CASSVDEYNEQFF	TGCGCCAGCAGTGTGGACGAGTACAATGAGCAGTTCTTC	TRBV10-1	TRBJ2-1	few	-
CASSFTSGRVGEQYF	TGTGCCAGCAGCTTTACTAGCGGGAGAGTGGGGGAGCAGTACTTC	TRBV28	TRBJ2-7	-	TRBD2
CASSQETVRDTQYF	TGCGCCAGCAGCCAAGAAACAGTCAGGGATACGCAGTATTTT	TRBV4-1	TRBJ2-3	-	-
CSVRDGGQPQHF	TGCAGCGTTCGGGACGGTGGCCAGCCCCAGCATTTT	TRBV29-1	TRBJ1-5	-	-
CASSQPGNYGYTF	TGTGCCAGCAGCCAACCGGGAAACTATGGCTACACCTTC	TRBV7-9	TRBJ1-2	-	-
CASSIGTPSGEQYF	TGTGCCAGTAGTATCGGGACTCCTTCGGGCGAGCAGTACTTC	TRBV19	TRBJ2-7	-	-
CASSQHRDTQYF	TGTGCCAGCAGCCAACACAGAGATACGCAGTATTTT	TRBV4-2	TRBJ2-3	few	-
CASSERLGMGYTF	TGTGCCAGCAGTGAGCGTTTGGGGATGGGCTACACCTTC	TRBV6-1	TRBJ1-2	-	-
CAISAGRAYEQYF	TGTGCCATCAGTGCCGGCAGAGCCTACGAGCAGTACTTC	TRBV10-3	TRBJ2-7	-	-
CASRGQAFNYGYTF	TGCGCCAGCAGAGGACAGGCGTTCAACTATGGCTACACCTTC	TRBV5-1	TRBJ1-2	-	TRBD1
CASSDGDRPYQETQYF	TGTGCCAGCAGCGATGGGGACAGACCGTACCAAGAGACCCAGTACTTC	TRBV9	TRBJ2-5	-	TRBD1
CASSQVISSGGSYEQYF	TGCGCCAGCAGCCAAGTGATTTCGTCAGGGGGTAGCTACGAGCAGTACTTC	TRBV4-1	TRBJ2-7	-	TRBD1
CAWSVPGLAGTTDTQYF	TGTGCCTGGAGTGTACCCGGACTAGCGGGGACCACAGATACGCAGTATTTT	TRBV30	TRBJ2-3	-	TRBD2
CASSESLGGGTTQYF	TGTGCCAGCAGTGAATCGTTAGGTGGGGGGACCACCCAGTACTTC	TRBV6-1	TRBJ2-5	-	-
CASRSFTRTTDTQYF	TGTGCCAGCAGATCCTTCACCCGGACGACAGATACGCAGTATTTT	TRBV27	TRBJ2-3	-	-
CASSQGTVYGYTF	TGTGCCAGCAGCCAAGGGACCGTCTATGGCTACACCTTC	TRBV14	TRBJ1-2	-	-
CSVVGRGTDTQYF	TGCAGCGTTGTGGGCAGGGGCACAGATACGCAGTATTTT	TRBV29-1	TRBJ2-3	-	-
CASSSITGGPNTEAFF	TGTGCCAGCAGCTCTATTACAGGGGGGCCGAACACTGAAGCTTTCTTT	TRBV7-4	TRBJ1-1	-	TRBD1
CASSVNRDRGNTDTQYF	TGTGCCAGCAGCGTTAATCGGGACAGGGGAAACACAGATACGCAGTATTTT	TRBV9	TRBJ2-3	-	TRBD1
CASSLSIAREDEQFF	TGTGCCAGCAGTTTATCGATAGCCAGGGAGGATGAGCAGTTCTTC	TRBV27	TRBJ2-1	-	-
CASSKDRASNYGYTF	TGTGCCAGCAGTAAGGACAGGGCCTCTAACTATGGCTACACCTTC	TRBV2	TRBJ1-2	-	TRBD1
CASSTRSGELFF	TGTGCCAGCAGCACCCGATCCGGGGAGCTGTTTTTT	TRBV7-2	TRBJ2-2	-	-
CASSLWNSNQPQHF	TGTGCCAGCAGCTTATGGAACAGCAATCAGCCCCAGCATTTT	TRBV7-2	TRBJ1-5	-	-
CASSAAITADTQYF	TGCGCCAGCAGTGCGGCGATTACGGCAGATACGCAGTATTTT	TRBV10-2	TRBJ2-3	-	-
CASSVSRDSEQYF	TGTGCCAGCAGTGTTTCCCGGGACTCCGAGCAGTACTTC	TRBV25-1	TRBJ2-7	few	-